Listed here are 6 T cell receptor beta chains from one sample, sequenced in a study of blood T cell repertoires in COVID-19. Clones were read by immunoSEQ multiplex PCR, and TCRdb kept only the in-frame ones, dropping some. The sample carries about 270,000 clones, more than 85% recorded once. The sample was PBMCs or T cells enriched from blood (not recorded which). Receptors originate from a man in his forties who had been exposed to COVID-19.

CDR3 sequence: CASSSGGREKLFF. The CDR3 region has the DNA TGCGCCAGCAGCAGCGGGGGGCGGGAAAAACTGTTTTTT. The rearrangement uses TRBV5-1 and TRBJ1-4, with a weak D call TRBD1 (6 bases). This CDR3 is 13 amino acids long. Trimming cost V 4 bases and J 8 bases, with 12 bases left between them. From germline, CDR1 is SGHRS and CDR2 YFSETQ.

The chain joins TRBV5-1 to TRBJ2-7, with 9 bases aligning to TRBD1. The CDR3 spans 15 residues. Germline V gene lookup returns CDR1 SGHRS and CDR2 YFSETQ. The V gene end was trimmed by 0 bases and the J gene end by 3 bases; junction bases not matched to a gene: 4. CDR3 sequence reads: CASSLGGTGIYEQYF. DNA for the CDR3: TGCGCCAGCAGCTTGGGTGGGACAGGGATCTACGAGCAGTACTTC.

The V call is TRBV28, the J call TRBJ2-1; TRBD2 agrees at 7 bases. This CDR3 is 14 amino acids long. Per germline, CDR1 MDHEN and CDR2 SYDVKM. Trimming took 8 bases from V and 8 from J; bases not matched to a gene: 12. CDR3 amino acids: CASYPSGTNDEQFF. CDR3 nucleotides: TGTGCCAGCTATCCTAGCGGCACAAACGATGAGCAGTTCTTC.

The V call is TRBV9, the J call TRBJ1-4, with 8 bases that match TRBD1. Trimming at V came to 3 bases and at J to 3 bases, leaving 7 bases not matched to a gene. Germline V CDR1 and CDR2: SGDLS, YYNGEE. The CDR3 consists of 16 residues. The CDR3 DNA is TGTGCCAGCAGCGCGCAGGGACAGGCCTCTAATGAAAAACTGTTTTTT. Its protein product is CASSAQGQASNEKLFF.

The CDR3 reads CAISESGRDNPTQYF. DNA for the CDR3: TGTGCCATCAGTGAGTCCGGTAGAGACAACCCCACGCAGTATTTT. This chain connects TRBV10-3 to TRBJ2-3; D is unclear. The germline V and J ends were trimmed by 0 bases and 9 bases, with 16 bases remaining between them. Germline CDR1 reads ENHRY; CDR2 reads SYGVKD. The CDR3 totals 15 residues.

This sequence joins TRBV30 and TRBJ2-7; D ambiguous. Between the trimmed V and J ends, which lost 0 bases and 2 bases, there was a span of 8 bases. The CDR3 sequence is 13 residues long. The germline gives CDR1 GTSNPN, CDR2 SVGIG (reference sequence). CDR3 sequence (DNA): TGTGCCTGGAGTGTCAGTGGTCCCTACGAGCAGTACTTC. Translation gives CAWSVSGPYEQYF. Together with reference TRBV30 and TRBJ2-7, the CDR3 gives the full variable domain: SQTIHQWPATLVQPVGSPLSLECTVEGTSNPNLYWYRQAAGRGLQLLFYSVGIGQISSEVPQNLSASRPQDRQFILSSKKLLLSDSGFYLCAWSVSGPYEQYFGPGTRLTVT.